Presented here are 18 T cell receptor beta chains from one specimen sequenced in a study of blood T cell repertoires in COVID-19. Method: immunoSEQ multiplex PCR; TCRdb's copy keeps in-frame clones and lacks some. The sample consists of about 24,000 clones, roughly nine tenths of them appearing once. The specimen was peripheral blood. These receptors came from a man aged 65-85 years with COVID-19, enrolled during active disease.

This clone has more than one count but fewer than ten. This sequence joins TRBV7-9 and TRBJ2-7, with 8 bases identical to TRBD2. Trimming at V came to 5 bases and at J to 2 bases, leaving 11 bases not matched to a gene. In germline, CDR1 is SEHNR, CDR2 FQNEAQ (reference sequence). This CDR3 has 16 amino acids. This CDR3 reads CASSTTSGGAAYEQYF. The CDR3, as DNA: TGTGCCAGCAGCACGACATCCGGGGGGGCCGCCTACGAGCAGTACTTC.

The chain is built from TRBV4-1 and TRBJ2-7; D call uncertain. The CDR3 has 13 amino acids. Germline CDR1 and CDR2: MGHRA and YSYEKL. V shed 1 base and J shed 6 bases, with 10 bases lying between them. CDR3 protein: CASSQGAGSEQYF. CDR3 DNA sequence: TGCGCCAGCAGCCAAGGTGCAGGCAGCGAGCAGTACTTC.

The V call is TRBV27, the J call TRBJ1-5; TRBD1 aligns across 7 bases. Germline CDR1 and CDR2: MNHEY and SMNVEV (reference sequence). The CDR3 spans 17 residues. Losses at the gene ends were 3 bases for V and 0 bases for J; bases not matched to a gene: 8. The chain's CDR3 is CASSFRGNLYSNQPQHF. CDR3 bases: TGTGCCAGCAGTTTCAGGGGGAACCTTTATAGCAATCAGCCCCAGCATTTT.

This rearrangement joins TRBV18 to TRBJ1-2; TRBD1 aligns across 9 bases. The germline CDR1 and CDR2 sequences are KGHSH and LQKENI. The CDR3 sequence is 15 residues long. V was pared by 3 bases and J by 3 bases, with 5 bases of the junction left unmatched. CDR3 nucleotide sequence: TGTGCCAGCTCACCCTACAGGGGGCTATACTATGGCTACACCTTC. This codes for CASSPYRGLYYGYTF.

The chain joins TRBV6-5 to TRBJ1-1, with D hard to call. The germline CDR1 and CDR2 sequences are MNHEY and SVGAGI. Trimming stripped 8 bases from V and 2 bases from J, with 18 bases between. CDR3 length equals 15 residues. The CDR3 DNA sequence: TGTGCCAGCCCGTTACCTTTGACACGCAACACTGAAGCTTTCTTT. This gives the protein CASPLPLTRNTEAFF.

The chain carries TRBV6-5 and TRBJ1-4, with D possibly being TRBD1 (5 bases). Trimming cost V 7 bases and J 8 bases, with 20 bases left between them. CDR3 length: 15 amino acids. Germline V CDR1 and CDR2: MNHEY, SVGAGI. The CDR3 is CASKTSPTGSEKLFF. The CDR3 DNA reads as TGTGCCAGCAAAACCTCCCCTACAGGATCCGAAAAACTGTTTTTT.

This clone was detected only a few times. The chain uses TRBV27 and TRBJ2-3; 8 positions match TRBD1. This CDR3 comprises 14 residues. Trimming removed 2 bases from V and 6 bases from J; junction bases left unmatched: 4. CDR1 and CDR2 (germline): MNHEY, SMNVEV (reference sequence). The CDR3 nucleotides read TGTGCCAGCAGTTTAAGGACAGGGCCCGATACGCAGTATTTT. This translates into CASSLRTGPDTQYF.

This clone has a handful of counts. CDR3 DNA: TGTGCCAGCAGCCAAGCCGGGACAGGGTCCTACGAGCAGTACTTC. Amino acid sequence: CASSQAGTGSYEQYF. The gene calls are TRBV7-2 and TRBJ2-7; 9 nucleotides align to TRBD1. Germline lookup yields CDR1 SGHTA and CDR2 FQGNSA. The CDR3 has 15 amino acids. Trimming took 5 bases from V and 1 from J; bases not matched to a gene: 6.

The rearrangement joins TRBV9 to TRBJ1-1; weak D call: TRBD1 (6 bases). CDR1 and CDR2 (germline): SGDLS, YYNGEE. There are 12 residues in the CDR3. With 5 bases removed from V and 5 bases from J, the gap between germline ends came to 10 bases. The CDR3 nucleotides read TGTGCCAGCAGTGCTAGGGGGACTGAAGCTTTCTTT. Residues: CASSARGTEAFF. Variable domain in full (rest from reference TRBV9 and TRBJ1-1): DSGVTQTPKHLITATGQRVTLRCSPRSGDLSVYWYQQSLDQGLQFLIQYYNGEERAKGNILERFSAQQFPDLHSELNLSSLELGDSALYFCASSARGTEAFFGQGTRLTVV.

In nucleotides, the CDR3 is TGCGCCAGCAGCCCCCGCCCCGGACAGGTTTGGCAGCCCCAGCATTTT. Encoded protein: CASSPRPGQVWQPQHF. The chain couples TRBV4-1 to TRBJ1-5, with 7 bases identical to TRBD1. J lost 7 bases, V lost 4 bases, and 13 bases had no gene match. Germline CDR1 MGHRA, CDR2 YSYEKL. This CDR3 region has 16 residues.

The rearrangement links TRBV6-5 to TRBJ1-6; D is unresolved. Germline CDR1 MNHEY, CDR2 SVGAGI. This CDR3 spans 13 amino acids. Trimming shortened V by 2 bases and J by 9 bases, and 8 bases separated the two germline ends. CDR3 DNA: TGTGCCAGCAGTTACGGGCGGGTTTCACCCCTCCACTTT. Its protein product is CASSYGRVSPLHF.

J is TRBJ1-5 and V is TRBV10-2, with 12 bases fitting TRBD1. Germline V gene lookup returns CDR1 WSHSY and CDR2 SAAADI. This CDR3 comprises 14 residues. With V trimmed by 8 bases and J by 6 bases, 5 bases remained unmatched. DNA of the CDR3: TGCGCCAGCGCCGGGACAGGGGGCTTTCAGCCCCAGCATTTT. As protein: CASAGTGGFQPQHF.

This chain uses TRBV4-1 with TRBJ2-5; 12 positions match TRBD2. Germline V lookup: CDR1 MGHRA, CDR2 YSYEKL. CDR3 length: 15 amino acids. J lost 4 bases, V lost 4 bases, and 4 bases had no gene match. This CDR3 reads CASSRLAGEGETQYF. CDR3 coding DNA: TGCGCCAGCAGCCGACTAGCGGGGGAGGGAGAGACCCAGTACTTC.

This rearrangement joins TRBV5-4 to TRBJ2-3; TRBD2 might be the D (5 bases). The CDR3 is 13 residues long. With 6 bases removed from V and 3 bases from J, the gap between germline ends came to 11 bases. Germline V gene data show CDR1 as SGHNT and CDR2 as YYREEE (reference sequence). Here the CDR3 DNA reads TGTGCCAGCACCTCGGGGAGAACAGATACGCAGTATTTT. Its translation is CASTSGRTDTQYF.

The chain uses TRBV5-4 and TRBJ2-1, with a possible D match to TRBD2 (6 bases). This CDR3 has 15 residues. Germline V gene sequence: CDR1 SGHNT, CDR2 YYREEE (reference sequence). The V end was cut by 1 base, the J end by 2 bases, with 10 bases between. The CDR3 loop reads CASSLRRGAYNEQFF. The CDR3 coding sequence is TGTGCCAGCAGCTTGCGGCGGGGTGCCTACAATGAGCAGTTCTTC.

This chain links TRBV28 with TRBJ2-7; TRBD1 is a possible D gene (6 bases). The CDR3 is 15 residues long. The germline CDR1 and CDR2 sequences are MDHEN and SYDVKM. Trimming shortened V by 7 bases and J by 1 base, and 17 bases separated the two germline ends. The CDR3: CASTRKPGVSYEQYF. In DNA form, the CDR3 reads TGTGCCAGCACTCGAAAACCAGGGGTGTCCTACGAGCAGTACTTC.

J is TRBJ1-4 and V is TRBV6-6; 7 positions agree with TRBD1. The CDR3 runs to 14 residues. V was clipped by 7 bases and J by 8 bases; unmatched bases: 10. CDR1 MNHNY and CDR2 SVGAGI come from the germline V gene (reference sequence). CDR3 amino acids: CASTHIRGNEKLFF. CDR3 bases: TGTGCCAGCACCCACATCAGGGGGAACGAAAAACTGTTTTTT.

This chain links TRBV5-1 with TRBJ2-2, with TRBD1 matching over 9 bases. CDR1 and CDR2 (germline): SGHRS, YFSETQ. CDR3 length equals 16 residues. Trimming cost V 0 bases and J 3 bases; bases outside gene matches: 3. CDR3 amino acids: CASSLVGQGHTGELFF. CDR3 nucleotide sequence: TGCGCCAGCAGCTTGGTGGGACAGGGACACACCGGGGAGCTGTTTTTT.